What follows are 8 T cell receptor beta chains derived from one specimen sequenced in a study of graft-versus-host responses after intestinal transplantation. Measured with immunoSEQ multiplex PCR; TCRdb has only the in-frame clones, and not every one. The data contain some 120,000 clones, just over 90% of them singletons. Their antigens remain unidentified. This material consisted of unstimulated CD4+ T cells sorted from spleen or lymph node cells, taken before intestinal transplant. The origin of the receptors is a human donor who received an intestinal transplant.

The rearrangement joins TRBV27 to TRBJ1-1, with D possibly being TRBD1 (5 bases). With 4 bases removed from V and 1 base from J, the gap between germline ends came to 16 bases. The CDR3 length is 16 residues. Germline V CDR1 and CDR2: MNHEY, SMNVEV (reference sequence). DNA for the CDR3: TGTGCCAGCAGTTCCCATCAGGACAAAGGGAACACTGAAGCTTTCTTT. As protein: CASSSHQDKGNTEAFF.

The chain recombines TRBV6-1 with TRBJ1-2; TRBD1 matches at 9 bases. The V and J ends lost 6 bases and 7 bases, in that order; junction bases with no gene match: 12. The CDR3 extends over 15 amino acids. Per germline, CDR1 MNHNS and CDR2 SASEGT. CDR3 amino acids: CASRIGTGFRGGYTF. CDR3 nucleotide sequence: TGTGCCAGCAGGATCGGGACAGGGTTTAGGGGTGGCTACACCTTC.

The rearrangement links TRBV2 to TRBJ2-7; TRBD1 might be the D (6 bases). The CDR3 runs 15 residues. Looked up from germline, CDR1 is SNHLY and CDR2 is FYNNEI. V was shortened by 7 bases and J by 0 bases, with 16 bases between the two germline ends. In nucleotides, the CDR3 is TGTGCCAGCACCATCGAACAGGGCGACTCCTACGAGCAGTACTTC. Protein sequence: CASTIEQGDSYEQYF.

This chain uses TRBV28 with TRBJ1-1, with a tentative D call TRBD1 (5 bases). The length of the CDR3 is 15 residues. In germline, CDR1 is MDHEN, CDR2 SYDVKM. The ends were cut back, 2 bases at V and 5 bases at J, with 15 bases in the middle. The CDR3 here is CASSLAGSPATEAFF. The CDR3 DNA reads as TGTGCCAGCAGTTTAGCAGGGTCCCCCGCGACTGAAGCTTTCTTT. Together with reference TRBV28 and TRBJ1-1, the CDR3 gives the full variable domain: DVKVTQSSRYLVKRTGEKVFLECVQDMDHENMFWYRQDPGLGLRLIYFSYDVKMKEKGDIPEGYSVSREKKERFSLILESASTNQTSMYLCASSLAGSPATEAFFGQGTRLTVV.

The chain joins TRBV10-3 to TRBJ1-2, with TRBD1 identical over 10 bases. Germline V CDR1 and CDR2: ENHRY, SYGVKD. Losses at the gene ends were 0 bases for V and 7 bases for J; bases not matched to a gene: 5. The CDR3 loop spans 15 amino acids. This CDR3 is CAISESAGQGGGYTF. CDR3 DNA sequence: TGTGCCATCAGTGAGTCCGCTGGACAGGGGGGTGGCTACACCTTC.

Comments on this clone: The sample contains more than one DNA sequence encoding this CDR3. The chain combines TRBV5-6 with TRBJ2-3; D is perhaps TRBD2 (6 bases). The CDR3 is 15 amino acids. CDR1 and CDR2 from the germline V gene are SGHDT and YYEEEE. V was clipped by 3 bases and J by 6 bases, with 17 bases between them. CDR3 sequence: CASSSPRGGVDTQYF. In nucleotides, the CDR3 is TGTGCCAGCAGCTCCCCGCGGGGTGGGGTGGATACGCAGTATTTT.

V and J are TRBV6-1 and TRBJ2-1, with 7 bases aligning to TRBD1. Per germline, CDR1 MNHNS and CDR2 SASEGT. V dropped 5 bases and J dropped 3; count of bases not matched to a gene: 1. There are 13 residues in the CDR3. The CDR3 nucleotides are TGTGCCAGCAGTCGACAGGGCTACAATGAGCAGTTCTTC. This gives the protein CASSRQGYNEQFF.

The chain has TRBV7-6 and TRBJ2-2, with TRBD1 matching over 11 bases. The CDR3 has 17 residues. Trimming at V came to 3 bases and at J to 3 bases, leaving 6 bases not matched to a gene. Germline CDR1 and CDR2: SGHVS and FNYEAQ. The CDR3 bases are TGTGCCAGCAGCTTGGACAGGGGGCAAGTAGACACCGGGGAGCTGTTTTTT. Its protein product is CASSLDRGQVDTGELFF.